These 5 T cell receptor beta chains were all obtained from the same sample, sequenced in a study of OX40 agonist ivuxolimab in advanced cancers. Sequencing used immunoSEQ multiplex PCR; TCRdb keeps in-frame clones, though not all of them. The sample records some 76,000 clones, about 85% being singletons. The sample in question was CD4+ or CD8+ T cells sorted from blood, obtained in a trial of the OX40 agonist ivuxolimab. The receptors come from an adult with an advanced solid tumor such as melanoma, head and neck, liver or kidney cancer.

The rearrangement uses TRBV29-1 and TRBJ1-2, with TRBD1 identical over 7 bases. The germline V gene has CDR1 SQVTM and CDR2 ANQGSEA. V dropped 3 bases and J dropped 4; count of bases not matched to a gene: 8. This CDR3 contains 14 residues. CDR3 in DNA: TGCAGCGTTGATGTAGGACAGGAGGGCTATGGCTACACCTTC. It encodes CSVDVGQEGYGYTF.

The V call is TRBV4-1, the J call TRBJ2-3; 8 bases map to TRBD1. The CDR3 runs 16 residues. Germline V gene data show CDR1 as MGHRA and CDR2 as YSYEKL. Trimming removed 2 bases from V and 4 bases from J; junction bases left unmatched: 8. The DNA for the CDR3 is TGCGCCAGCAGCCAATATGTCAGGGGGCAGTCAGATACGCAGTATTTT. It codes for CASSQYVRGQSDTQYF.

J is TRBJ2-2 and V is TRBV19; 14 bases are shared with TRBD2. The CDR3 loop spans 16 amino acids. Germline loops: CDR1 LNHDA, CDR2 SQIVND (reference sequence). With 7 bases clipped from V and 4 bases from J, the junction kept 5 bases outside the gene matches. As DNA, the CDR3 is TGTGCCAGTACCGTGACTAGCGGGAGGGCCACCGGGGAGCTGTTTTTT. This encodes CASTVTSGRATGELFF.

This clone was observed a single time. The chain employs TRBV19 and TRBJ2-7; D might be TRBD1 (6 bases). From germline, CDR1 is LNHDA and CDR2 SQIVND (reference sequence). V was clipped by 4 bases and J by 1 base, with 8 bases between them. The CDR3 runs 13 residues. In DNA form, the CDR3 reads TGTGCCAGTAGTACGACAGGTTCCTACGAGCAGTACTTC. Protein product: CASSTTGSYEQYF.

With regard to this clone: Compared with germline, one end of the junction differs, possibly owing to a read error. The chain combines TRBV5-1 with TRBJ2-5, with 7 bases matching TRBD2. CDR1 is SGHRS, CDR2 YFSETQ, per germline. This CDR3 contains 12 residues. CDR3 sequence reads: CASSPGRGLVNF. The CDR3 bases are TGCGCCAGCAGCCCGGGTAGAGGACTAGTAAACTTC.